This T cell receptor (beta chain) comes out of a study of T cells in Graves' hyperthyroidism and ophthalmopathy (dated by TCRdb to about 2019). Describing the broader study: Peripheral blood was collected at initial diagnosis, before any treatment. A discovery cohort of roughly 100 patients, 43 with Graves' ophthalmopathy and fewer than 65 with stable Graves' hyperthyroidism, was used to find distinguishing TCR V-J signatures. Prospective prediction of ophthalmopathy was tested in an independent validation cohort of under 20 hyperthyroidism patients and 17 patients who later progressed to ophthalmopathy. The 100 discovery patients were randomly split 7:3 into training and test sets. The study also compared thyroid tissue and blood T-cell repertoires from a handful of Graves' hyperthyroidism patients. Following sampling, methimazole starting at 30 mg daily was given to hyperthyroidism patients, and high-dose intravenous methylprednisolone was given to ophthalmopathy patients. The paper reports TCR Vbeta CDR3 sequencing of more than 120 peripheral blood samples: approximately 43 ophthalmopathy, fewer than 80 hyperthyroidism and around 17 progressor patients. On the study overall, not on this receptor specifically: Most expanded thyroid clonotypes (frequency above 0.001) were also detected in blood, suggesting blood repertoires may reflect thyroid immune responses. Ophthalmopathy was separated from stable hyperthyroidism by a 13 V-J signature model, with approximately 90% sensitivity and 81% to 83% specificity obtained in cross-validation and 80%/75% obtained in testing. Sample size was not statistically predetermined, and blinding of investigators to group allocation was not performed. In validation, the model predicted progression to ophthalmopathy a median of 6.5 months before onset, with about 71% sensitivity and just under 75% specificity.

Reading from cysteine to phenylalanine, the CDR3 counts 15 amino acids. The sequence is cut down to CDR3 DNA, 45 bases in frame from base 1. Reading the germline V gene gives CDR1 SGHRS and CDR2 YFSETQ. After removal of 4 bases from V and 4 bases from J, the junction retains 10 bases not matched to a gene. The TCR beta CDR3 regions were amplified from RNA transcripts. The TCR CDR3 was subjected to a first round of RT-PCR using the HTBI primer set and the Qiagen OneStep RT-PCR kit. The libraries were constructed in a second round of multiplex PCR and then size-selected and purified. Paired-end sequencing of the libraries was performed with 100 bp reads on an Illumina HiSeq2000. As for how the authors treated the data: SOAPnuke was used to process the raw data, removing reads that contained adapters or uncalled bases, had a mean Phred below 15, or lacked an exact match to the constant primer or identifier. COPE v1.2.5 was used to merge high-quality paired reads, and clonotypes were defined as unique nucleotide sequences. MiTCR v1.1 was used to align clonotypes to the IMGT TRBV, TRBD and TRBJ reference segments. The analysis included only V-J combinations with a frequency above 0.0001, which together covered about 99% of the repertoires. The TCS score was defined as the ratio of F50 (clonal expansion) to E x V (chaos), calculated using BLOSUM62-based TCRdist between CDR3 peptides within each V-J. Welch's t-statistics and random forest reduced just over 500 V-J features to fewer than 15, which were used in a naive Bayes classifier (R e1071). TCRdb trimmed the raw reads at Q25, called clones with MiXCR and kept productive beta chains. A single entry per CDR3 protein holds the most common genes and DNA from its merged rows. TCRdb assigned the V and J calls; the authors' analysis was not used. This sample gives 410,000 or so distinct CDR3 sequences in total; approximately 15% of them show up just once. The ten largest clones represent over 10% of the sample.

This clonotype occurred many times. What antigen it recognizes has not been identified. Per-base quality was not reported, and no clone a single base away is much larger than it. Moderately to severely active disease, a Clinical Activity Score of at least 3, a NOSPECS grade of at least 4, and a duration under 3 months were present in ophthalmopathy patients. Exclusion was applied to patients with uncontrolled infections, other autoimmune diseases, pregnancy or lactation. Diagnoses relied on clinical symptoms, serum thyroxine and TRAb, thyroid ultrasound and orbital computed tomography. Ficoll-Paque density gradient centrifugation was used to isolate PBMCs from about 9.4 ml of fresh peripheral blood. Total RNA was extracted with Trizol reagent, and quality was checked on an Agilent 2100 Bioanalyzer.

The TCR was taken from a man aged 18-30 years with Graves' ophthalmopathy. The sample taken for sequencing was blood. This chain is built from TRBV5-1 and TRBJ1-1, and 7 junctional nucleotides match TRBD1. The DNA sequence follows: TGCGCCAGCAGCGTCGGGACAGCTGGGGGCACTGAAGCTTTCTTT. Its protein product is CASSVGTAGGTEAFF. Joined to the reference TRBV5-1 and TRBJ1-1 proteins, this CDR3 gives the full variable domain: KAGVTQTPRYLIKTRGQQVTLSCSPISGHRSVSWYQQTPGQGLQFLFEYFSETQRNKGNFPGRFSGRQFSNSRSEMNVSTLELGDSALYLCASSVGTAGGTEAFFGQGTRLTVV.